This TCR beta chain was documented in a study of blood T cell repertoires in COVID-19. The CDR3 consists of 14 residues. The germline V gene encodes CDR1 SGHRS and CDR2 YFSETQ. J gave up 5 bases and V 4 bases, and 6 bases lay outside the gene matches. Profiling relied on immunoSEQ multiplex PCR, and the TCRdb table lists in-frame clones only, not all of them. The sample records over 350,000 clones, around 89% being singletons. This clonotype was sampled from a woman younger than 45 with acute or convalescent COVID-19. Sequenced sample: peripheral blood. The chain uses TRBV5-1 and TRBJ2-5; 9 bases line up with TRBD1. CDR3 amino acids: CASSIWTGDETQYF. DNA for the CDR3: TGCGCCAGCAGCATATGGACAGGGGACGAGACCCAGTACTTC.